This T cell receptor (beta chain) was identified in a study of T cell repertoires in cytomegalovirus infection. One entry per CDR3 protein results from TCRdb running MiXCR on the reads. The table records 55,000 to 70,000 distinct CDR3 sequences, around 21% of them present only once. Per germline, CDR1 SGHTA and CDR2 FQGNSA. CDR3 size: 13 residues. Deletions cut 1 base from V and 8 bases from J, with 9 bases between. With respect to this clonotype: Its matching antigen is unknown.

The rearrangement links TRBV7-2 to TRBJ2-1; D might be TRBD1 (5 bases). The TCR sequence derives from a human donor in good health (CMV status not recorded). Some clones in this sample may be carry-over from other donors' samples. The sequenced sample was PBMCs, sequenced either directly or after in vitro stimulation (not recorded which). CDR3 in amino acids: CASSLGARDEQFF. CDR3 coding DNA: TGTGCCAGCAGCTTAGGGGCCAGGGATGAGCAGTTCTTC.